The next 13 T cell receptor beta chains were all read from a single sample in a study of CD4+ T cells in melanoma. Here immunoSEQ multiplex PCR was the method, and the copy in TCRdb shows in-frame clones only, minus some. The sample consists of some 110,000 clones, 92% of them appearing once. What was sequenced was peripheral blood. The receptors were sampled from a human donor with melanoma.

The chain joins TRBV6-5 to TRBJ1-1, with D possibly matching TRBD1 (6 bases). CDR1 MNHEY and CDR2 SVGAGI come from the germline V gene. The CDR3 totals 14 residues. V lost 5 bases to trimming and J lost 1 base, with 11 bases between them. The CDR3 region has the DNA TGTGCCAGCAGTAGCAACAGGGCGAACACTGAAGCTTTCTTT. This sequence encodes CASSSNRANTEAFF.

This chain joins TRBV10-3 and TRBJ2-6; D is perhaps TRBD1 (6 bases). In germline, CDR1 is ENHRY, CDR2 SYGVKD. CDR3 length: 15 amino acids. With 8 bases removed from V and 0 bases from J, the gap between germline ends came to 11 bases. The CDR3 loop is CAISTGPSGANVLTF. The CDR3 DNA follows: TGTGCCATCTCTACAGGGCCCTCTGGGGCCAACGTCCTGACTTTC.

The CDR3 spells CASSIAGETQYF. The DNA for the CDR3 is TGTGCCAGTAGTATAGCCGGGGAGACCCAGTACTTC. The chain recombines TRBV19 with TRBJ2-5; D unclear. CDR3 length equals 12 residues. CDR1 is LNHDA and CDR2 is SQIVND in the germline V gene (reference sequence). The V end lost 1 base, the J end lost 5 bases, and 5 bases lay between the germline ends.

The J gene is TRBJ2-5, the V gene TRBV5-1; D possibly matches TRBD1 or TRBD2 (6 bases each). This CDR3 contains 16 residues. Between the trimmed V and J ends, which lost 0 bases and 9 bases, there was a span of 21 bases. The germline V gene has CDR1 SGHRS and CDR2 YFSETQ. CDR3 DNA: TGCGCCAGCAGCTTGGCTGCGGGGACAACCCCGCGGTCCCAGTACTTC. Its translation: CASSLAAGTTPRSQYF.

CDR3 loop: CASSSQGYQPQHF. CDR3 DNA: TGTGCCAGCAGCTCACAGGGTTATCAGCCCCAGCATTTT. This chain connects TRBV7-2 to TRBJ1-5; perhaps TRBD1 as D (6 bases). Between the trimmed V and J ends, which lost 4 bases and 5 bases, there was a span of 9 bases. CDR1 SGHTA and CDR2 FQGNSA come from the germline V gene. The CDR3 is 13 residues long. The full variable domain, in which reference TRBV7-2 and TRBJ1-5 provide the parts outside the CDR3, is GAGVSQSPSNKVTEKGKDVELRCDPISGHTALYWYRQSLGQGLEFLIYFQGNSAPDKSGLPSDRFSAERTGGSVSTLTIQRTQQEDSAVYLCASSSQGYQPQHFGDGTRLSIL.

The chain uses TRBV30 and TRBJ1-2; 7 nucleotides align to TRBD1. CDR1 and CDR2 from the germline V gene are GTSNPN and SVGIG (reference sequence). Unmatched junction bases numbered 10, after V lost 7 bases and J lost 8 bases. CDR3 length equals 12 residues. CDR3 sequence reads: CAYDRAVGGYTF. CDR3 in DNA: TGTGCCTACGACAGGGCCGTGGGGGGCTACACCTTC.

V gene TRBV4-1 combines with J gene TRBJ1-2, with 11 bases aligning to TRBD1. Germline trimming cut 4 bases from V and 8 bases from J; bases unmatched to any gene: 21. CDR1 is MGHRA, CDR2 YSYEKL, per germline. CDR3 length: 19 amino acids. The CDR3 nucleotides read TGCGCCAGCAGCCCCGCGGGGGGAGGACAGGGGGCGTCGAGGGGGGGCTACACCTTC. Translated, it gives CASSPAGGGQGASRGGYTF.

The V call is TRBV7-2, the J call TRBJ1-2; the D gene is possibly TRBD1 (6 bases). The germline gives CDR1 SGHTA, CDR2 FQGNSA. Trimming stripped 3 bases from V and 2 bases from J, with 10 bases between. This CDR3 comprises 14 residues. The CDR3 loop is CASSFNQGNYGYTF. As DNA, the CDR3 is TGTGCCAGCAGCTTTAATCAGGGGAACTATGGCTACACCTTC.

The chain is built from TRBV7-9 and TRBJ2-3; D is possibly TRBD1 or TRBD2 (5 bases each). The germline gives CDR1 SEHNR, CDR2 FQNEAQ (reference sequence). This CDR3 region has 16 residues. Trimming pared 6 bases from V and 4 bases from J, leaving 20 bases between. This chain's CDR3 is CASSPPSGRLADTQYF. Written as DNA, the CDR3 is TGTGCCAGCAGTCCCCCCTCGGGGCGGTTGGCAGATACGCAGTATTTT.

The gene calls are TRBV7-2 and TRBJ1-3; possibly TRBD1 for D (6 bases). CDR1 and CDR2 from the germline V gene are SGHTA and FQGNSA. This CDR3 contains 13 residues. The V end lost 10 bases, the J end lost 4 bases, and 14 bases lay between the germline ends. The CDR3 spells CATSQGPGNTIYF. CDR3 nucleotide sequence: TGTGCCACCTCCCAGGGGCCGGGAAACACCATATATTTT.

This sequence joins TRBV10-3 and TRBJ1-3; unclear D gene. Trimming took 6 bases from V and 4 from J, leaving 10 bases between them. CDR3 length equals 13 residues. The V gene's germline CDR1 is ENHRY and CDR2 SYGVKD. The CDR3, as DNA: TGTGCCATCAGGGCGGCAATAGGAAACACCATATATTTT. It yields the protein CAIRAAIGNTIYF.

The rearrangement uses TRBV9 and TRBJ2-3; 10 nucleotides line up with TRBD2. Germline CDR1 reads SGDLS; CDR2 reads YYNGEE. With V trimmed by 0 bases and J by 5 bases, 9 bases remained unmatched. This CDR3 contains 17 residues. This CDR3 is CASSVGQLAGALDTQYF. The CDR3 nucleotides read TGTGCCAGCAGCGTAGGTCAGCTAGCGGGAGCGCTAGATACGCAGTATTTT.

V and J are TRBV11-2 and TRBJ2-3; TRBD2 matches 8 bases. CDR1 SGHAT and CDR2 FQNNGV come from the germline V gene. CDR3 length: 16 amino acids. The V segment lost 5 bases and the J segment 0 bases; nucleotides outside the gene matches: 7. CDR3 loop: CASSAYRTSSTDTQYF. As DNA, the CDR3 is TGTGCCAGCAGCGCTTATCGGACTAGCAGCACAGATACGCAGTATTTT.